The 31 T cell receptor beta chains listed next were all sequenced from one sample in a study of T-cell memory formation after mild COVID-19. TCRdb fed the 5' RACE reads into MiXCR, producing one record per CDR3 protein. The table lists under 300,000 distinct CDR3 sequences, 16% of them singletons. The material sequenced was PBMCs or a T cell subset sorted from them (not recorded which). All receptors come from a man younger than 35 who had mild COVID-19 (a few samples of this study predate the infection). Cell type and time point are not known.

The chain uses TRBV28 and TRBJ2-7; TRBD1 aligns across 8 bases. Looked up from germline, CDR1 is MDHEN and CDR2 is SYDVKM. This CDR3 region has 15 residues. With 6 bases clipped from V and 2 bases from J, the junction kept 9 bases outside the gene matches. The chain's CDR3 is CASRFGTGLTYEQYV. DNA of the CDR3: TGTGCCAGCAGATTCGGGACAGGTTTAACCTACGAGCAGTACGTC.

The rearrangement uses TRBV4-2 and TRBJ2-7; D perhaps matches TRBD1 (5 bases). The ends were cut back, 1 base at V and 4 bases at J, with 11 bases in the middle. Germline values: CDR1 LGHNA, CDR2 YNFKEQ. The CDR3 length is 14 residues. The CDR3 DNA sequence: TGTGCCAGCAGCCAAGCCGCAGGGCAGTACGAGCAGTACGTC. This codes for CASSQAAGQYEQYV.

This clonotype was counted between two and nine times. V gene TRBV7-9 combines with J gene TRBJ2-7, with no clear D. The CDR3 has 13 amino acids. The V gene lost 2 bases and the J gene lost 0 bases, with 5 bases spanning the gap. The V gene's germline CDR1 is SEHNR and CDR2 FQNEAQ (reference sequence). The CDR3 nucleotides are TGTGCCAGCAGCTTACCGAACTCCTACGAGCAGTACGTC. This gives the protein CASSLPNSYEQYV.

V is TRBV4-3 and J is TRBJ2-1; TRBD1 matches at 7 bases. Germline V CDR1 and CDR2: LGHNA, YSLEER. V was clipped by 4 bases and J by 12 bases; unmatched bases: 9. This CDR3 region has 13 residues. The CDR3 nucleotides read TGCGCCAGCAGCCGAGAGCTCCGGGACAGGCAGTTCTTC. Protein sequence: CASSRELRDRQFF.

V usage is TRBV7-3 and J usage is TRBJ2-3; D tentatively fits TRBD1 or TRBD2 (5 bases each). The CDR3 is made up of 14 amino acids. Trimming cost V 0 bases and J 5 bases, with 9 bases left between them. The germline V gene encodes CDR1 SGHTA and CDR2 FQGTGA. CDR3: CASSLTGAEDTQYF. The DNA for the CDR3 is TGTGCCAGCAGCTTAACCGGGGCTGAAGATACGCAGTATTTT.

This chain links TRBV20-1 with TRBJ1-3; D may be TRBD1 (5 bases). The germline V and J ends were trimmed by 6 bases and 2 bases, with 11 bases remaining between them. The CDR3 consists of 13 residues. The V gene's germline CDR1 is DFQATT and CDR2 SNEGSKA (reference sequence). In DNA, the CDR3 is TGCAGTGCCCGGGCAGGGCCTGGAAACACCATATATTTT. As protein: CSARAGPGNTIYF.

A single count supports this clonotype. CDR3 residues: CASSLYNPDEQFF. The CDR3 coding sequence is TGTGCCAGCAGCTTGTATAATCCCGATGAGCAGTTCTTC. This chain connects TRBV5-4 to TRBJ2-1; D unclear. The CDR3 has 13 amino acids. Germline assignment: CDR1 SGHNT and CDR2 YYREEE (reference sequence). V lost 1 base and J lost 8, with 10 bases in between. The variable domain in full, completed from reference TRBV5-4 and TRBJ2-1, reads ETGVTQSPTHLIKTRGQQVTLRCSSQSGHNTVSWYQQALGQGPQFIFQYYREEENGRGNFPPRFSGLQFPNYSSELNVNALELDDSALYLCASSLYNPDEQFFGPGTRLTVL.

This clonotype was counted a few times. J is TRBJ2-6 and V is TRBV18, with D perhaps TRBD1 (6 bases). The CDR3 has 17 residues. Germline lookup yields CDR1 KGHSH and CDR2 LQKENI. Trimming left V 3 bases short and J 0 bases short, with 12 bases between. The CDR3 region is CASSPPGQPSGANVLTF. CDR3 DNA sequence: TGTGCCAGCTCACCTCCCGGACAGCCCTCTGGGGCCAACGTCCTGACTTTC.

The chain carries TRBV5-6 and TRBJ1-6, with 9 bases aligning to TRBD1. The CDR3 consists of 13 residues. J gave up 11 bases and V 6 bases, and 6 bases lay outside the gene matches. Germline values: CDR1 SGHDT, CDR2 YYEEEE. This CDR3 is CASMGTGGTPLHF. The CDR3, as DNA: TGTGCCAGCATGGGAACAGGGGGCACACCCCTCCACTTT.

There are a few counts of this clonotype. CDR3 amino acids: CATSGRQSTDTQYF. As DNA, the CDR3 is TGTGCCACCAGTGGACGGCAGTCCACAGATACGCAGTATTTT. The rearrangement uses TRBV24-1 and TRBJ2-3; D uncertain. Germline V lookup: CDR1 KGHDR, CDR2 SFDVKD. Deletions cut 5 bases from V and 2 bases from J, with 10 bases between. This CDR3 contains 14 residues.

The CDR3 region is CSASGTSDEQYF. Written as DNA, the CDR3 is TGCAGTGCTAGTGGGACTAGCGACGAGCAGTACTTC. This chain connects TRBV20-1 to TRBJ2-7; 10 bases agree with TRBD2. CDR3 length: 12 residues. Germline CDR1 reads DFQATT; CDR2 reads SNEGSKA (reference sequence). The J segment lost 5 bases and the V segment lost 3 bases, leaving 1 base of the junction unmatched.

V gene TRBV6-2 or TRBV6-3 combines with J gene TRBJ2-2; D may be TRBD2 (7 bases). The CDR3 covers 16 residues. CDR1 and CDR2 (germline): MNHEY, SVGEGT. V lost 8 bases to trimming and J lost 5 bases, with 21 bases between them. DNA for the CDR3: TGTGCCAGCGCCGCAGGCGGGGGCCGCGAAACCGGGGAGCTGTTTTTT. Amino acids: CASAAGGGRETGELFF.

There are many counts of this clonotype. The rearrangement links TRBV7-2 to TRBJ2-1; D is perhaps TRBD2 (6 bases). Germline CDR1 SGHTA, CDR2 FQGNSA. The CDR3 contains 16 residues. V lost 2 bases and J 0 bases, leaving 11 bases between the germline ends. The DNA of the CDR3 is TGTGCCAGCAGCTTAACGTGGAGGGGCTCCTACAATGAGCAGTTCTTC. Its translation is CASSLTWRGSYNEQFF.

The V gene is TRBV7-8, the J gene TRBJ2-6; TRBD2 matches 7 bases. Unmatched junction bases numbered 3, after V lost 4 bases and J lost 3 bases. This CDR3 spans 15 amino acids. The V gene's germline CDR1 is SGHVS and CDR2 FQNEAQ. The CDR3 loop reads CASSSPGGGANVLTF. In DNA, the CDR3 is TGTGCCAGCAGCTCCCCGGGGGGTGGGGCCAACGTCCTGACTTTC. The full variable domain, in which reference TRBV7-8 and TRBJ2-6 provide the parts outside the CDR3, is GAGVSQSPRYKVAKRGQDVALRCDPISGHVSLFWYQQALGQGPEFLTYFQNEAQLDKSGLPSDRFFAERPEGSVSTLKIQRTQQEDSAVYLCASSSPGGGANVLTFGAGSRLTVL.

This clonotype has ten or more counts. This chain connects TRBV12-3 or TRBV12-4 to TRBJ1-2, with D possibly TRBD1 on 6 matching bases. With 7 bases removed from V and 8 bases from J, the gap between germline ends came to 17 bases. The CDR3 runs 13 residues. The CDR3 is CASTITQGLGYTF. The CDR3 DNA is TGTGCCAGCACCATTACACAGGGCCTGGGCTACACCTTC.

This clonotype was recorded many times. The gene calls are TRBV9 and TRBJ2-3; no clear D. The germline V gene has CDR1 SGDLS and CDR2 YYNGEE. Trimming shortened V by 0 bases and J by 2 bases, and 1 base separated the two germline ends. This CDR3 region has 12 residues. The CDR3 loop is CASSVDTDTQYF. CDR3 nucleotide sequence: TGTGCCAGCAGCGTAGACACAGATACGCAGTATTTT.

This chain joins TRBV5-1 and TRBJ1-5; unclear D gene. Germline V gene sequence: CDR1 SGHRS, CDR2 YFSETQ. The CDR3 loop spans 15 amino acids. Deletions cut 0 bases from V and 4 bases from J, with 11 bases between. CDR3 nucleotides: TGCGCCAGCAGCTTGGCCGGGGTTCCTAATCAGCCCCAGCATTTT. Amino acids: CASSLAGVPNQPQHF.

V usage is TRBV7-2 and J usage is TRBJ2-2, with 8 bases that match TRBD1. Losses at the gene ends were 2 bases for V and 5 bases for J; bases not matched to a gene: 7. CDR1 is SGHTA and CDR2 is FQGNSA in the germline V gene. The CDR3 is 16 amino acids. The CDR3 DNA is TGTGCCAGCAGCTTACCGACAGGGGCGGGGACCGGGGAGCTGTTTTTT. It encodes CASSLPTGAGTGELFF.

The gene calls are TRBV18 and TRBJ2-7, with D hard to call. The CDR3 loop spans 13 amino acids. V was clipped by 0 bases and J by 2 bases, with 5 bases between them. Germline V gene lookup returns CDR1 KGHSH and CDR2 LQKENI. Here the CDR3 reads CASSPPQTYEQYF. CDR3 coding DNA: TGTGCCAGCTCACCACCACAGACCTACGAGCAGTACTTC. The variable domain in full, with the rest retrieved from reference TRBV18 and TRBJ2-7, is NAGVMQNPRHLVRRRGQEARLRCSPMKGHSHVYWYRQLPEEGLKFMVYLQKENIIDESGMPKERFSAEFPKEGPSILRIQQVVRGDSAAYFCASSPPQTYEQYFGPGTRLTVT.

This clonotype was recorded a few times. The gene calls are TRBV20-1 and TRBJ2-7, with TRBD2 matching over 7 bases. The CDR3 contains 13 residues. V was pared by 5 bases and J by 3 bases, with 7 bases of the junction left unmatched. The V gene's germline CDR1 is DFQATT and CDR2 SNEGSKA (reference sequence). CDR3 in DNA: TGCAGTGCTCCCGGGGGGACCCACTACGAGCAGTACTTC. Amino acid sequence: CSAPGGTHYEQYF.

The chain links TRBV5-1 to TRBJ2-3; perhaps TRBD1 as D (6 bases). V gave up 4 bases and J gave up 0 bases, with 12 bases separating them. The V gene's germline CDR1 is SGHRS and CDR2 YFSETQ. The CDR3 length is 15 residues. In DNA, the CDR3 is TGCGCCAGCAGCCAGAAAACAGGGAGCACAGATACGCAGTATTTT. This sequence encodes CASSQKTGSTDTQYF.

The J gene is TRBJ2-4, the V gene TRBV5-1, with 7 bases that match TRBD1. CDR3 length equals 14 residues. After removal of 2 bases from V and 4 bases from J, the junction contained 3 bases not matched to a gene. Per the germline V gene, CDR1 is SGHRS and CDR2 is YFSETQ. This CDR3 reads CASSFGTDKNIQYF. CDR3 nucleotides: TGCGCCAGCAGCTTTGGGACAGATAAAAACATTCAGTACTTC.

This clonotype was detected only a few times. The chain carries TRBV7-3 and TRBJ2-2, with TRBD1 as a possible D gene (7 bases). The CDR3 is made up of 15 amino acids. Trimming took off 5 bases at V and 5 bases at J, with 15 bases between the two ends. Per germline, CDR1 SGHTA and CDR2 FQGTGA. CDR3 coding DNA: TGTGCCAGCAGCCCAAGGAGGGGGCGAACCGGGGAGCTGTTTTTT. It is translated as CASSPRRGRTGELFF.

In this sample, this clonotype turned up many times. V and J are TRBV7-9 and TRBJ1-3, with 10 bases that match TRBD1. CDR3 length equals 16 residues. J lost 4 bases, V lost 4 bases, and 7 bases had no gene match. Germline assignment: CDR1 SEHNR and CDR2 FQNEAQ (reference sequence). The CDR3 is CASSSTGGASGNTIYF. CDR3 nucleotide sequence: TGTGCCAGCAGCTCGACAGGGGGCGCGTCGGGAAACACCATATATTTT.

The chain recombines TRBV7-2 with TRBJ2-1; 9 nucleotides align to TRBD2. Per germline, CDR1 SGHTA and CDR2 FQGNSA. The CDR3 has 14 residues. V was clipped by 8 bases and J by 3 bases; unmatched bases: 5. The CDR3: CASSASGVYNEQFF. CDR3 sequence (DNA): TGTGCCAGCTCCGCTAGCGGGGTCTACAATGAGCAGTTCTTC.

The chain links TRBV10-1 to TRBJ1-1, with D perhaps TRBD1 (5 bases). V was shortened by 6 bases and J by 5 bases, with 13 bases between the two germline ends. The CDR3 has 13 amino acids. Germline values: CDR1 WNHNN, CDR2 SYGVQD (reference sequence). The CDR3 spells CASSRDAGTEAFF. The CDR3, as DNA: TGCGCCAGCAGCCGGGACGCCGGGACTGAAGCTTTCTTT.

The chain employs TRBV29-1 and TRBJ2-3; D possibly uses TRBD1 or TRBD2 (5 bases each). CDR1 and CDR2 (germline): SQVTM, ANQGSEA. CDR3 length: 12 residues. Trimming removed 4 bases at V and 0 bases at J, with 5 bases between. The CDR3 loop is CSVGDSTDTQYF. Here the CDR3 DNA reads TGCAGCGTTGGGGACAGCACAGATACGCAGTATTTT.

This clonotype was observed at least ten times. V is TRBV30 and J is TRBJ1-6; D gene uncertain. The germline V gene encodes CDR1 GTSNPN and CDR2 SVGIG (reference sequence). V was trimmed by 3 bases and J by 0 bases, leaving 3 bases between them. CDR3 length: 13 residues. This CDR3 is CAWSSSYNSPLHF. The CDR3 DNA sequence: TGTGCCTGGAGCAGCTCCTATAATTCACCCCTCCACTTT.

The rearrangement links TRBV20-1 to TRBJ1-2, with D uncertain. With 2 bases removed from V and 4 bases from J, the gap between germline ends came to 8 bases. CDR1 and CDR2 from the germline V gene are DFQATT and SNEGSKA (reference sequence). This CDR3 is built from 12 residues. CDR3 region: CSARTILYGYTF. The CDR3 region has the DNA TGCAGTGCTAGAACCATCCTCTATGGCTACACCTTC.

This clonotype has only a few counts. The gene calls are TRBV4-1 and TRBJ1-4, with TRBD1 identical over 7 bases. V lost 10 bases to trimming and J lost 0 bases; unmatched junction nucleotides: 2. The germline V gene encodes CDR1 MGHRA and CDR2 YSYEKL. There are 13 residues in the CDR3. CDR3 nucleotides: TGCGCCACTCAGGGGGCAACTAATGAAAAACTGTTTTTT. As protein: CATQGATNEKLFF.

This clonotype was seen only once. The chain links TRBV29-1 to TRBJ2-7, with 9 bases that match TRBD2. The ends lost 6 bases at V and 0 bases at J; junction bases unmatched: 6. This CDR3 spans 14 amino acids. The germline V gene has CDR1 SQVTM and CDR2 ANQGSEA. CDR3 in amino acids: CSVAAGGSSYEQYF. Written as DNA, the CDR3 is TGCAGCGTGGCCGCGGGGGGGAGCTCCTACGAGCAGTACTTC.